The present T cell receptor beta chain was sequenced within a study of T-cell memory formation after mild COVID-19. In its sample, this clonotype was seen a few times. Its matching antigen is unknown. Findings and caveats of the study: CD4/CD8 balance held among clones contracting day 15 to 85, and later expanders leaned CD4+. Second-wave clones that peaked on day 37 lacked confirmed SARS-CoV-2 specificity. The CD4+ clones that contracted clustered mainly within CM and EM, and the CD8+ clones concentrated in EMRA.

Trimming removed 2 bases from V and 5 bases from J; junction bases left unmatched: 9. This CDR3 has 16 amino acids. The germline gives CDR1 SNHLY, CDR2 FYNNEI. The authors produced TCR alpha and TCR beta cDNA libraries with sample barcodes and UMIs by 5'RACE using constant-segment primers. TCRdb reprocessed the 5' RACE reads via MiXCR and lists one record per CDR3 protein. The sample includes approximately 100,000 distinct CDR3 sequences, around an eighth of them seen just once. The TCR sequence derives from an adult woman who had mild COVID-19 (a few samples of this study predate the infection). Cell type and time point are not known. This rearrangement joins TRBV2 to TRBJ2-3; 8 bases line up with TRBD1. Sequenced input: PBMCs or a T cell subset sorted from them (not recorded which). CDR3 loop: CASSELQGAFGDTQYF. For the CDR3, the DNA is TGTGCCAGCAGTGAATTGCAGGGGGCTTTTGGAGATACGCAGTATTTT. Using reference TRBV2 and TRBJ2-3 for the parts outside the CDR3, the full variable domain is EPEVTQTPSHQVTQMGQEVILRCVPISNHLYFYWYRQILGQKVEFLVSFYNNEISEKSEIFDDQFSVERPDGSNFTLKIRSTKLEDSAMYFCASSELQGAFGDTQYFGPGTRLTVL.